This section outlines one T cell receptor (beta chain) sequence together with its context. The source of the sample is a study of control samples from healthy donors and cancer patients. The repertoire was sequenced with immunoSEQ multiplex PCR; TCRdb's copy has only in-frame clones and lacks some. The table has about 250,000 clones, about four fifths seen once. V dropped 3 bases and J dropped 2 bases, with 14 bases sitting between them. This CDR3 comprises 15 residues. CDR1 and CDR2 (germline): SNHLY, FYNNEI. Sequencing used PBMCs. The chain couples TRBV2 to TRBJ2-7; D may be TRBD2 (5 bases). This TCR was recovered from a woman aged 60-75 years with lung cancer. CDR3 loop: CASSDARAFTYEQYF. The CDR3 nucleotides are TGTGCCAGCAGTGATGCGCGGGCTTTTACCTACGAGCAGTACTTC. The whole variable domain, remainder taken from reference TRBV2 and TRBJ2-7, is EPEVTQTPSHQVTQMGQEVILRCVPISNHLYFYWYRQILGQKVEFLVSFYNNEISEKSEIFDDQFSVERPDGSNFTLKIRSTKLEDSAMYFCASSDARAFTYEQYFGPGTRLTVT.